This TCR beta chain was found in a study of cytomegalovirus exposure and HLA in healthy donors. Overall study: Unique TCRs from HLA-typed donors, about 78 million of them, were held in an early data release.

With regard to this clone: Its antigen is not known.

Amplification used 60 Vbeta primers and 13 Jbeta primers. The data were produced by immunoSEQ multiplex PCR, yet TCRdb's version contains in-frame clones alone and is incomplete. Of over 150,000 clones listed, 77% are singletons. Broader study findings: A later analysis revealed that TCR association rates differed between HLA loci, peaking at DRB1 and bottoming out at HLA-C. An analysis done earlier found most TCR beta V segments productive about 87% or about 30% of the time.

Sequencing was done on a sample of PBMCs. The TCR comes from a young woman in good health and CMV-seropositive.

For the CDR3, the DNA is TGTGCCAGCAGTGTTGAAACAGGCGGGGGCAAAAACATTCAGTACTTC. This codes for CASSVETGGGKNIQYF. The chain uses TRBV2 and TRBJ2-4, with 7 bases identical to TRBD2. V was clipped by 4 bases and J by 3 bases; unmatched bases: 9. The germline gives CDR1 SNHLY, CDR2 FYNNEI. This CDR3 spans 16 amino acids.